Listed here is a single T cell receptor beta chain. The data belong to a study of shared clonotypes between healthy human individuals. Germline values: CDR1 LGHNA, CDR2 YNFKEQ. The CDR3 spans 19 residues. The V and J ends lost 4 bases and 3 bases, in that order; junction bases with no gene match: 10. Naive CD8 cells lacked CD45RO, underwent positive selection for CCR7 and left out terminally differentiated effector memory CD45RA+ cells. The deep-level immunoSEQ assay was used. The data were produced by immunoSEQ multiplex PCR, yet TCRdb's version contains in-frame clones alone and is incomplete. The table records roughly 850,000 clones, approximately 97% of them present only once.

The sequence came from a man aged 30 to 45 in good health. V is TRBV4-2 and J is TRBJ2-3; 16 bases line up with TRBD2. The specimen sequenced was naive CD8+ T cells sorted from blood. For the CDR3, the DNA is TGTGCCAGCAGCCGAGTGGGACTAGCGGGAGGGGGGAGTACAGATACGCAGTATTTT. This sequence encodes CASSRVGLAGGGSTDTQYF.